These T cell receptor beta chains were read from a single sample in a study of cytomegalovirus exposure and HLA in healthy donors. The repertoire was sequenced with immunoSEQ multiplex PCR; TCRdb's copy has only in-frame clones and lacks some. The sample has 99,000 or so clones, 60% to 85% seen once. The material sequenced was PBMCs. These receptor sequences come from a woman in her 40s in good health and CMV-seropositive. CDR3s include the opening cysteine and the closing phenylalanine or tryptophan. The D gene is left open where the match is weak. Clone size is not always given. Where it is, it says once, few, many or a class for expanded clones.

j_gene | abundance | v_gene | d_gene | CDR3nt | CDR3aa
TRBJ2-1 | few | TRBV28 | . | TGTGCCAGCAGTGAAACTTGGGGCCCCCTCAATGAGCAGTTCTTC | CASSETWGPLNEQFF
TRBJ1-3 | once | TRBV6-5 | . | TGTGCCAGCAGTTACTCAGTCCAAGCTACTGGAAACACCATATATTTT | CASSYSVQATGNTIYF
TRBJ2-4 | . | TRBV11-2 | . | TGTGCCAGCAGCTTAGCAGGGGCCTACATTCAGTACTTC | CASSLAGAYIQYF
TRBJ1-2 | . | TRBV13 | . | TGTGCCAGCAGCTCGTACCACAGGGAACCCTATGGCTACACCTTC | CASSSYHREPYGYTF
TRBJ2-7 | . | TRBV5-4 | . | TGTGCCAGCAGCCGCTCTGGACCCCGGGGTTCCTACGAGCAGTACTTC | CASSRSGPRGSYEQYF
TRBJ1-6 | . | TRBV2 | TRBD1 | TGTGCCAGCAGTGGGGGACAGCTTAATTCACCCCTCCACTTT | CASSGGQLNSPLHF
TRBJ2-6 | once | TRBV5-4 | . | TGTGCCACCGGTAGCTCTGGGGCCAACGTCCTGACTTTC | CATGSSGANVLTF
TRBJ1-2 | . | TRBV5-1 | TRBD1 | TGCGCCAGCAGCTTGGTCGCAGGGGGAAACTATGGCTACACCTTC | CASSLVAGGNYGYTF
TRBJ1-2 | . | TRBV4-1 | . | TGCGCCAGCAGCCAACTCGAAATAACAGTTGGGGCGAATGGCTACACCTTC | CASSQLEITVGANGYTF
TRBJ2-7 | . | TRBV19 | . | TGTGCCAGTAGTGGCAGGGCCTACGAGCAGTACTTC | CASSGRAYEQYF
TRBJ2-7 | few | TRBV28 | TRBD1 | TGTGCCAGCAGTGAACGGACAGGGACGTTCTACGAGCAGTACTTC | CASSERTGTFYEQYF
TRBJ2-3 | . | TRBV5-1 | . | TGCGCCAGCAGCTTGGCTCCAGGGAGCACAGATACGCAGTATTTT | CASSLAPGSTDTQYF
TRBJ1-2 | . | TRBV6-5 | . | TGTGCCAGCAGTTACTCGATGACAGTGAGCTATGGCTACACCTTC | CASSYSMTVSYGYTF
TRBJ1-2 | . | TRBV4-3 | . | TGCGCCAGCAGCCAAGAGCACAGGGTTCGAATCTATGGCTACACCTTC | CASSQEHRVRIYGYTF
TRBJ2-7 | . | TRBV2 | . | TGTGCCAGCAGTGAAGTTGTCGAGGGGAGGGAGCAGTACTTC | CASSEVVEGREQYF
TRBJ2-5 | . | TRBV7-2 | TRBD2 | TGTGCCAGCAGCTTAGGGGGCGGGGGGGTTCAGACCCAGTACTTC | CASSLGGGGVQTQYF
TRBJ2-3 | . | TRBV14 | TRBD2 | TGTGCCAGCAGCCAAGACTGGATAGCGGGAGGGCCGTGGGGCACAGATACGCAGTATTTT | CASSQDWIAGGPWGTDTQYF
TRBJ2-1 | few | TRBV14 | TRBD2 | TGTGCCAGCAGCCAAGAGCTCGGCGGGAGGCCCAGGGTCAATGAGCAGTTCTTC | CASSQELGGRPRVNEQFF
TRBJ2-1 | few | TRBV19 | TRBD1 | TGTGCCAGTAGTATAGGTACAGGGGGAAATGATGAGCAGTTCTTC | CASSIGTGGNDEQFF
TRBJ1-1 | once | TRBV6-1 | TRBD1 | TGTGCCAGCAGTCCCCGACAGGGCGCCACTGAAGCTTTCTTT | CASSPRQGATEAFF
TRBJ2-5 | . | TRBV7-6 | TRBD1 | TGTGCCAGCAGCCTGCCCTTACAGGGGGCGGAGACCCAGTACTTC | CASSLPLQGAETQYF
TRBJ2-5 | . | TRBV7-8 | . | TGTGCCAGCAGCGGGACTGGGGGCCAAGAGACCCAGTACTTC | CASSGTGGQETQYF
TRBJ2-7 | . | TRBV11-2 | . | TGTGCCAGCAGCCCCATGGCGGGACCGCAGGACGAGCAGTACTTC | CASSPMAGPQDEQYF
TRBJ2-5 | . | TRBV7-9 | TRBD1 | TGTGCCAGCAGCTTGGTACCACAGGGGGGAGAGACCCAGTACTTC | CASSLVPQGGETQYF
TRBJ2-7 | . | TRBV18 | TRBD1 | TGTGCCAGCTCACCGGGACAGATTCCGTTCTCCTACGAGCAGTACTTC | CASSPGQIPFSYEQYF
TRBJ2-5 | . | TRBV7-3 | . | TGTGCCAGCAGTCAAGACGGGATGCAAGAGACCCAGTACTTC | CASSQDGMQETQYF
TRBJ2-2 | . | TRBV9 | TRBD1 | TGTGCCAGCAGCGTTACAGGGGCCACCGAGGAGCTGTTTTTT | CASSVTGATEELFF
TRBJ2-5 | . | TRBV10-3 | . | TGTGCCATCAGTGAGTCGGTGGACAGTCCGTACTTC | CAISESVDSPYF
TRBJ1-1 | . | TRBV11-2 | . | TGTGCCAGCAGCTTTGGGCAGTTGAACACTGAAGCTTTCTTT | CASSFGQLNTEAFF
TRBJ1-1 | . | TRBV14 | . | TGTGCCAGCAGCCAAGCCCCAGGGTTCATGAACACTGAAGCTTTCTTT | CASSQAPGFMNTEAFF
TRBJ2-5 | . | TRBV7-9 | TRBD1 | TGTGCCAGCAGCTTAGTCTGGGGACAGGGGACCGAAGAGACCCAGTACTTC | CASSLVWGQGTEETQYF
TRBJ2-3 | . | TRBV9 | . | TGTGCCAGCAGCTTATCCGGGGGAACAGATACGCAGTATTTT | CASSLSGGTDTQYF
TRBJ2-1 | . | TRBV11-1 | . | TGTGCCAGCAGCTTAGTGTGGGGCCCCTACAATGAGCAGTTCTTC | CASSLVWGPYNEQFF
TRBJ1-5 | . | TRBV6-1 | . | TGTGCCAGCACATTAAGACAGTATAGCAATCAGCCCCAGCATTTT | CASTLRQYSNQPQHF
TRBJ2-7 | few | TRBV7-8 | TRBD1 | TGTGCCAGCAGCGTACTGTATGGGACAGAAAACGAGCAGTACTTC | CASSVLYGTENEQYF
TRBJ2-6 | . | TRBV5-1 | TRBD1 | TGCGCCAGCAGCTGGGGACAGCCCTCTGGGGCCAACGTCCTGACTTTC | CASSWGQPSGANVLTF
TRBJ1-1 | few | TRBV28 | TRBD1 | TGTGCCAGCAGTGCCGGGACAGGGACCTACTTTGATGCGAACACTGAAGCTTTCTTT | CASSAGTGTYFDANTEAFF
TRBJ1-5 | . | TRBV4-1 | . | TGCGCCAGCAGCCAAGACCCGGGTAGATATAGCAATCAGCCCCAGCATTTT | CASSQDPGRYSNQPQHF
TRBJ1-6 | few | TRBV10-3 | TRBD1 | TGTGCCCAAGCCCGGGACAGAAATTCACCCCTCCACTTT | CAQARDRNSPLHF
TRBJ2-3 | . | TRBV5-6 | TRBD2 | TGTGCCAGCAGCTTGGATTCAATCAGCGGGGGGGCCTACACAGATACGCAGTATTTT | CASSLDSISGGAYTDTQYF
TRBJ2-7 | . | TRBV19 | . | TGTGCCAGTAGTATAGATATACAGGGATCCCCCTACGAGCAGTACTTC | CASSIDIQGSPYEQYF
TRBJ1-1 | . | TRBV5-1 | TRBD1 | TGCGCCAGCAGCTTGACCGGGACAGGGCGATTGAACACTGAAGCTTTCTTT | CASSLTGTGRLNTEAFF
TRBJ1-2 | . | TRBV6-5 | TRBD1 | TGTGCCAGCAGTAGTAGGACAGGGAGTGGCTACACCTTC | CASSSRTGSGYTF
TRBJ2-2 | . | TRBV4-3 | TRBD2 | TGCGCCAGCAGCCAAGATTTAGCGGGGGGCACCGGGGAGCTGTTTTTT | CASSQDLAGGTGELFF
TRBJ1-1 | . | TRBV11-3 | TRBD1 | TGTGCCAGCAGCTCACAGGACAGGGAGAACACTGAAGCTTTCTTT | CASSSQDRENTEAFF
TRBJ2-1 | . | TRBV5-4 | TRBD1 | TGTGCCAGCAGCTTGGCCGGGGACAGGGATCATGAGCAGTTCTTC | CASSLAGDRDHEQFF
TRBJ1-4 | . | TRBV6-5 | TRBD1 | TGTGCCAGCAGAGCCGGGACAGGCAATGAAAAACTGTTTTTT | CASRAGTGNEKLFF
TRBJ2-1 | few | TRBV5-1 | TRBD2 | TGCGCCAGCAGCCCCGGGGGGACCGCCAGCTCCTACAATGAGCAGTTCTTC | CASSPGGTASSYNEQFF
TRBJ2-7 | . | TRBV18 | TRBD2 | TGTGCCAGCTCACGGACTAGCGGGAGCGAGCAGTACTTC | CASSRTSGSEQYF
TRBJ2-7 | . | TRBV27 | . | TGTGCCAGCAGTTCGGGGACCTACGAGCAGTACTTC | CASSSGTYEQYF
TRBJ1-4 | . | TRBV16 | . | TGTGCCAGCAGCCAATCCGGGGAAAAACTGTTTTTT | CASSQSGEKLFF
TRBJ2-7 | once | TRBV10-3 | TRBD1 | TGTGCCATCGCGTCAGGGGGATCGACTTACGAGCAGTACTTC | CAIASGGSTYEQYF